Each of the 25 T cell receptor beta chains below was sequenced from the same sample in a study of T cells after yellow fever vaccination. From the 5' RACE reads, TCRdb called clonotypes with MiXCR, one entry per CDR3 protein. Of some 250,000 distinct CDR3 sequences listed, roughly 3.7% are singletons. Sequencing was performed on PBMCs, taken 15 days after the yellow fever booster vaccination. Receptor source: a man between 18 and 35 years old who received the YFV17D yellow fever vaccine.

This clonotype was detected ten times or more. J is TRBJ2-3 and V is TRBV4-3; 12 nucleotides line up with TRBD2. V trimming: 1 base; J trimming: 0 bases; junction bases outside the gene matches: 11. Germline V gives CDR1 LGHNA, CDR2 YSLEER. This CDR3 has 20 amino acids. This chain's CDR3 is CASSQGLTSGGTLSTDTQYF. CDR3 coding DNA: TGCGCCAGCAGCCAAGGCCTCACTAGCGGGGGGACCCTTAGCACAGATACGCAGTATTTT.

The rearrangement uses TRBV18 and TRBJ2-7, with a weak D call TRBD1 (5 bases). Germline CDR1 and CDR2: KGHSH and LQKENI. The CDR3 is 15 amino acids. The V end was cut by 4 bases, the J end by 0 bases, with 13 bases between. Here the CDR3 reads CASSQPDRRSYEQYF. CDR3 nucleotide sequence: TGTGCCAGCTCACAACCCGACAGACGCTCCTACGAGCAGTACTTC.

This clonotype has ten or more counts. The chain uses TRBV7-2 and TRBJ2-3, with 14 bases that match TRBD2. This CDR3 comprises 17 residues. In germline, CDR1 is SGHTA, CDR2 FQGNSA. Unmatched junction bases numbered 3, after V lost 0 bases and J lost 4 bases. The CDR3 protein is CASSLATSGGAADTQYF. For the CDR3, the DNA is TGTGCCAGCAGCTTAGCGACTAGCGGGGGGGCTGCAGATACGCAGTATTTT.

Ten or more counts support this clonotype. The chain combines TRBV5-1 with TRBJ2-2, with D unresolved. Germline values: CDR1 SGHRS, CDR2 YFSETQ. V lost 2 bases to trimming and J lost 1 base, with 12 bases between them. The CDR3 has 16 residues. The CDR3 is CASSFVTYENTGELFF. CDR3 coding DNA: TGCGCCAGCAGCTTTGTGACGTACGAGAACACCGGGGAGCTGTTTTTT.

This clonotype was seen ten or more times. This chain connects TRBV12-3 or TRBV12-4 to TRBJ2-1; no reliable D call. The CDR3 loop spans 12 amino acids. V lost 5 bases to trimming and J lost 5 bases, with 7 bases between them. The CDR3 DNA sequence: TGTGCCAGCAGTAGCATTAACAATGAGCAGTTCTTC. As protein: CASSSINNEQFF.

This clonotype was recorded many times. The V gene is TRBV6-2 or TRBV6-3, the J gene TRBJ2-7; TRBD2 matches 7 bases. The germline V gene encodes CDR1 MNHEY and CDR2 SVGEGT. The CDR3 loop spans 14 amino acids. V lost 4 bases to trimming and J lost 2 bases; unmatched junction nucleotides: 5. The DNA of the CDR3 is TGTGCCAGCAGTTTCTTAGGGACTACCTACGAGCAGTACTTC. This encodes CASSFLGTTYEQYF.

This clonotype was detected many times. The chain carries TRBV11-1 and TRBJ2-1; 10 bases align to TRBD2. CDR1 is SGHAT, CDR2 FQDESV, per germline (reference sequence). CDR3 length equals 15 residues. The trim removed 5 bases at V and 7 bases at J, leaving 8 bases unmatched. The CDR3 sequence: CASSASGGAFNEQFF. For the CDR3, the DNA is TGTGCCAGCAGCGCAAGCGGGGGGGCGTTTAATGAGCAGTTCTTC.

This clonotype came up many times. The rearrangement links TRBV12-3 or TRBV12-4 to TRBJ1-1; D is unresolved. The V end was cut by 7 bases, the J end by 6 bases, with 15 bases between. The CDR3 is made up of 13 amino acids. The CDR3 protein is CASIRIPAPEAFF. CDR3 coding DNA: TGTGCCAGCATCCGCATCCCGGCCCCTGAAGCTTTCTTT.

This clonotype has a count of ten or more. V gene TRBV5-6 combines with J gene TRBJ1-1; maybe TRBD1 (5 bases). Between the trimmed V and J ends, which lost 4 bases and 4 bases, there was a span of 14 bases. The CDR3 spans 14 residues. In germline, CDR1 is SGHDT, CDR2 YYEEEE. CDR3 region: CASSLKGEATEAFF. For the CDR3, the DNA is TGTGCCAGCAGCCTGAAAGGGGAGGCCACTGAAGCTTTCTTT.

This clonotype appeared many times. One end of the junction varies from germline; a read error may be responsible. The chain combines TRBV20-1 with TRBJ2-1; 11 positions match TRBD2. CDR3 length: 15 amino acids. The germline gives CDR1 DFQATT, CDR2 SNEGSKA (reference sequence). DNA of the CDR3: TGCAGTGCTCCGATAGCGGGGGGGCTAACCCCCGAGCGGTTCTTC. This encodes CSAPIAGGLTPERFF.

There are many counts of this clonotype. The V gene is TRBV5-1, the J gene TRBJ2-6; D is possibly TRBD2 (5 bases). V was trimmed by 0 bases and J by 4 bases, leaving 11 bases between them. The CDR3 length is 16 residues. Germline V gives CDR1 SGHRS, CDR2 YFSETQ. The CDR3 DNA is TGCGCCAGCAGCTTGGTGGAGAGGGCCGGGGCCAACGTCCTGACTTTC. Translation gives CASSLVERAGANVLTF. Supplemented by reference TRBV5-1 and TRBJ2-6, the full variable domain reads KAGVTQTPRYLIKTRGQQVTLSCSPISGHRSVSWYQQTPGQGLQFLFEYFSETQRNKGNFPGRFSGRQFSNSRSEMNVSTLELGDSALYLCASSLVERAGANVLTFGAGSRLTVL.

This clonotype appeared many times. The chain couples TRBV9 to TRBJ2-3; 8 bases match TRBD2. Germline-derived CDR1 and CDR2 are SGDLS and YYNGEE. After removal of 4 bases from V and 0 bases from J, the junction contained 4 bases not matched to a gene. The CDR3 extends over 15 amino acids. The CDR3 nucleotides are TGTGCCAGCAGCCCAGCGGGGGCTAGCACAGATACGCAGTATTTT. This codes for CASSPAGASTDTQYF. The variable domain in full, with the rest retrieved from reference TRBV9 and TRBJ2-3, is DSGVTQTPKHLITATGQRVTLRCSPRSGDLSVYWYQQSLDQGLQFLIQYYNGEERAKGNILERFSAQQFPDLHSELNLSSLELGDSALYFCASSPAGASTDTQYFGPGTRLTVL.

In this sample, this clonotype turned up many times. The chain combines TRBV5-1 with TRBJ2-7; D is tentatively TRBD1 or TRBD2 (6 bases each). This CDR3 comprises 14 residues. Germline CDR1 SGHRS, CDR2 YFSETQ. Trimming stripped 0 bases from V and 6 bases from J, with 13 bases between. CDR3 region: CASSLGQDYGEQYF. Written as DNA, the CDR3 is TGCGCCAGCAGCTTGGGACAGGACTATGGCGAGCAGTACTTC.

This clonotype was seen many times. V gene TRBV11-1 combines with J gene TRBJ2-1; D unclear. The CDR3 is made up of 14 amino acids. Per germline, CDR1 SGHAT and CDR2 FQDESV (reference sequence). Trimming shortened V by 0 bases and J by 5 bases, and 8 bases separated the two germline ends. CDR3 loop: CASSLANRNNEQFF. CDR3 DNA: TGTGCCAGCAGCTTAGCAAACCGAAACAATGAGCAGTTCTTC.

Ten or more counts support this clonotype. The chain employs TRBV7-2 and TRBJ2-1; 9 positions agree with TRBD2. Germline CDR1 SGHTA, CDR2 FQGNSA. The J segment lost 2 bases and the V segment lost 2 bases, leaving 4 bases of the junction unmatched. This CDR3 spans 16 amino acids. The CDR3 DNA reads TGTGCCAGCAGCTTACTAGCGGGAAGTACCTACAATGAGCAGTTCTTC. It yields the protein CASSLLAGSTYNEQFF.

This clonotype came up many times. This chain uses TRBV25-1 with TRBJ2-7; perhaps TRBD2 as D (5 bases). Per the germline V gene, CDR1 is MGHDK and CDR2 is SYGVNS. V lost 5 bases and J lost 4, with 12 bases in between. This CDR3 spans 13 amino acids. The CDR3 DNA reads TGTGCCAGCAGTCTGGGAGATCCGTACGAGCAGTACTTC. Encoded protein: CASSLGDPYEQYF.

This clonotype was detected many times. This chain uses TRBV20-1 with TRBJ1-4, with D maybe TRBD1 (5 bases). CDR3 size: 13 residues. The germline gives CDR1 DFQATT, CDR2 SNEGSKA (reference sequence). Trimming stripped 6 bases from V and 0 bases from J, with 8 bases between. The CDR3 region is CSAPGATNEKLFF. The CDR3 DNA is TGCAGTGCGCCGGGGGCAACTAATGAAAAACTGTTTTTT.

This clonotype has a count of ten or more. The J gene is TRBJ2-2, the V gene TRBV11-3; D is possibly TRBD2 (7 bases). The CDR3 extends over 15 amino acids. V was clipped by 2 bases and J by 6 bases, with 13 bases between them. Germline CDR1 reads SGHNT; CDR2 reads YENEEA. CDR3 in DNA: TGTGCCAGCAGCTTAATTGCGGGGGCCTCCGGGGAGCTGTTTTTT. Protein: CASSLIAGASGELFF.

This clonotype was detected ten times or more. The CDR3 bases are TGCGCCAGCAGCTCGGGACTAGCCTCCGGGGAGCTGTTTTTT. This codes for CASSSGLASGELFF. J is TRBJ2-2 and V is TRBV5-1; 9 bases match TRBD2. V was pared by 3 bases and J by 6 bases, with 3 bases of the junction left unmatched. This CDR3 has 14 amino acids. CDR1 is SGHRS, CDR2 YFSETQ, per germline.

In this sample, this clonotype turned up many times. The chain links TRBV7-6 to TRBJ2-6; maybe TRBD2 (6 bases). The V gene's germline CDR1 is SGHVS and CDR2 FNYEAQ. V was trimmed by 4 bases and J by 0 bases, leaving 22 bases between them. This CDR3 is 20 amino acids long. The CDR3 reads CASSSPTGTEPFSGANVLTF. The CDR3 region has the DNA TGTGCCAGCAGCTCACCGACCGGGACTGAGCCTTTCTCTGGGGCCAACGTCCTGACTTTC. The full variable domain, its missing parts supplied by reference TRBV7-6 and TRBJ2-6, is GAGVSQSPRYKVTKRGQDVALRCDPISGHVSLYWYRQALGQGPEFLTYFNYEAQQDKSGLPNDRFSAERPEGSISTLTIQRTEQRDSAMYRCASSSPTGTEPFSGANVLTFGAGSRLTVL.

This clonotype was detected many times. V gene TRBV3-1 combines with J gene TRBJ2-5; tentatively, D is TRBD2 (5 bases). V shed 4 bases and J shed 0 bases, with 15 bases lying between them. Germline CDR1 and CDR2: LGHDT and YNNKEL (reference sequence). This CDR3 is built from 16 residues. Here the CDR3 reads CASSLRTDSYQETQYF. In nucleotides, the CDR3 is TGTGCCAGCAGCCTGAGGACGGACTCGTACCAAGAGACCCAGTACTTC.

The chain joins TRBV10-3 to TRBJ2-2; D could derive from TRBD1 or TRBD2 (6 bases each). From germline, CDR1 is ENHRY and CDR2 SYGVKD. The germline V and J ends were trimmed by 4 bases and 4 bases, with 13 bases remaining between them. The CDR3 runs to 15 residues. CDR3 in amino acids: CAISGTGAPTGELFF. CDR3 DNA: TGTGCCATCAGTGGTACGGGGGCCCCCACCGGGGAGCTGTTTTTT.

This clonotype was seen repeatedly, ten times or more. The rearrangement uses TRBV20-1 and TRBJ2-3; a possible D gene is TRBD1 (5 bases). V lost 3 bases and J 0 bases, leaving 13 bases between the germline ends. This CDR3 has 15 amino acids. Germline lookup yields CDR1 DFQATT and CDR2 SNEGSKA (reference sequence). The CDR3 reads CSARGRLPSTDTQYF. CDR3 in DNA: TGCAGTGCTAGGGGGCGGCTACCTAGCACAGATACGCAGTATTTT.

This clonotype occurred many times. The chain links TRBV5-1 to TRBJ2-7; 10 nucleotides align to TRBD1. Germline lookup yields CDR1 SGHRS and CDR2 YFSETQ. The junction had 8 bases not matched to a gene; V was cut back by 3 bases and J by 2 bases. This CDR3 has 16 residues. DNA of the CDR3: TGCGCCAGCAGCTGGGGACAGGGGAGGTCCCCCTACGAGCAGTACTTC. Translated: CASSWGQGRSPYEQYF.

In its sample, this clonotype was seen many times. The CDR3 reads CASSPRPGQETQYF. Here the CDR3 DNA reads TGTGCCAGCAGCCCCAGACCGGGCCAAGAGACCCAGTACTTC. The rearrangement links TRBV7-3 to TRBJ2-5; D is unclear. CDR1 is SGHTA and CDR2 is FQGTGA in the germline V gene. The CDR3 consists of 14 residues. The germline V and J ends were trimmed by 5 bases and 1 base, with 11 bases remaining between them.